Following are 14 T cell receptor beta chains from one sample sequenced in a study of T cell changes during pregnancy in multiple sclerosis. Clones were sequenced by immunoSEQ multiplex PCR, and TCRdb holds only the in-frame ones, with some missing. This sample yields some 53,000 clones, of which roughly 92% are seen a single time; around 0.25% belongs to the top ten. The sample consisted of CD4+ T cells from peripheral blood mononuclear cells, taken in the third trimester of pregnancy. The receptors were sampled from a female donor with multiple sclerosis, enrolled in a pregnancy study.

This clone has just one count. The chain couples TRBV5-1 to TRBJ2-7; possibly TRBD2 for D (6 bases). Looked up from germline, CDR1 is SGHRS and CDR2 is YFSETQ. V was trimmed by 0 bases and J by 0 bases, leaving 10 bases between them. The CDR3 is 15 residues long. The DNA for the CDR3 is TGCGCCAGCAGCTTGGGTGGCGGGGCCTCCTACGAGCAGTACTTC. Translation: CASSLGGGASYEQYF.

The CDR3 DNA reads as TGCAGCGTTGCGGGAGGAAGGGGTACTGAAGCTTTCTTT. Translating it yields CSVAGGRGTEAFF. The chain links TRBV29-1 to TRBJ1-1; perhaps TRBD1 as D (5 bases). V lost 4 bases to trimming and J lost 5 bases, with 14 bases between them. This CDR3 has 13 amino acids. From germline, CDR1 is SQVTM and CDR2 ANQGSEA. Looking up the rest from reference TRBV29-1 and TRBJ1-1 gives the full variable domain: SAVISQKPSRDICQRGTSLTIQCQVDSQVTMMFWYRQQPGQSLTLIATANQGSEATYESGFVIDKFPISRPNLTFSTLTVSNMSPEDSSIYLCSVAGGRGTEAFFGQGTRLTVV.

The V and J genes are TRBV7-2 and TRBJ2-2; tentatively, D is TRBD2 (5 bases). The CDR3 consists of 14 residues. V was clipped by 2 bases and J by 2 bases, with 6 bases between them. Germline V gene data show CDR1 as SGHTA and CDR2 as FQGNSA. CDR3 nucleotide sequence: TGTGCCAGCAGCTTATCTAGCAACACCGGGGAGCTGTTTTTT. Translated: CASSLSSNTGELFF.

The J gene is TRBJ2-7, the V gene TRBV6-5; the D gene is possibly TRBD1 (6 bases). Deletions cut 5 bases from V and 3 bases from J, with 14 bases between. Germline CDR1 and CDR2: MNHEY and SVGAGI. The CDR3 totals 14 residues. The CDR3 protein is CASSRRDNLYEQYF. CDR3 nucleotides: TGTGCCAGCAGTCGCCGGGACAACCTCTACGAGCAGTACTTC.

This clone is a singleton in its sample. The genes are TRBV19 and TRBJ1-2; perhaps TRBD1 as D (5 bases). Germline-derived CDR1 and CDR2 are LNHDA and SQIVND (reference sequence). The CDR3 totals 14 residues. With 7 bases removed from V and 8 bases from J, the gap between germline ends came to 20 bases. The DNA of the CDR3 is TGTGCCAGTATTCCTGAAGGGGCTGAAATCGGCTACACCTTC. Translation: CASIPEGAEIGYTF.

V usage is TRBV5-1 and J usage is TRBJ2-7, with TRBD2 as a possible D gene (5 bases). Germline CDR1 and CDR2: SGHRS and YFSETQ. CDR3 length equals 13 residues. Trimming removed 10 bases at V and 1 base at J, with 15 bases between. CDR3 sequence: CASGEGASYEQYF. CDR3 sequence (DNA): TGCGCCTCCGGTGAGGGCGCTTCCTACGAGCAGTACTTC.

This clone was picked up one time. The CDR3 protein is CATSQGWGAGRSYNEQFF. The CDR3 DNA follows: TGTGCCACCAGCCAGGGGTGGGGTGCGGGTAGATCCTACAATGAGCAGTTCTTC. This chain joins TRBV15 and TRBJ2-1; D is possibly TRBD1 (6 bases). Trimming pared 5 bases from V and 1 base from J, leaving 21 bases between. Germline CDR1 is LNHNV and CDR2 is YYDKDF (reference sequence). This CDR3 is built from 18 residues.

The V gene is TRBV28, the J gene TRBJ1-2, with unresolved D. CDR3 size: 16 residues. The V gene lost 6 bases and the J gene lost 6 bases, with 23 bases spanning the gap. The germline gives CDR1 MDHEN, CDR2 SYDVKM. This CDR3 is CASSLSPHGEGNGYTF. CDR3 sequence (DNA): TGTGCCAGCAGCCTGTCCCCTCACGGGGAAGGAAATGGCTACACCTTC.

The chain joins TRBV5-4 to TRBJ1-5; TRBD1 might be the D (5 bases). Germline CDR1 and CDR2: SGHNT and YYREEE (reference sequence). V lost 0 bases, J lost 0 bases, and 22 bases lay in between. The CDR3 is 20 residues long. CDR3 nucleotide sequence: TGTGCCAGCAGCTTGGTCTTGTTCAGGGTCGATCCACATAGCAATCAGCCCCAGCATTTT. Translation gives CASSLVLFRVDPHSNQPQHF. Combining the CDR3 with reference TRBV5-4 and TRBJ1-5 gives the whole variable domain ETGVTQSPTHLIKTRGQQVTLRCSSQSGHNTVSWYQQALGQGPQFIFQYYREEENGRGNFPPRFSGLQFPNYSSELNVNALELDDSALYLCASSLVLFRVDPHSNQPQHFGDGTRLSIL.

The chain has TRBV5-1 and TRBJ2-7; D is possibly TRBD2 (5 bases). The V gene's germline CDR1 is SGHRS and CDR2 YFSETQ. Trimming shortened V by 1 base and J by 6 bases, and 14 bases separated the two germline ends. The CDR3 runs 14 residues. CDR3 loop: CASSLKGSAGEQYF. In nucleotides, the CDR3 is TGCGCCAGCAGCTTGAAGGGTAGTGCGGGCGAGCAGTACTTC.

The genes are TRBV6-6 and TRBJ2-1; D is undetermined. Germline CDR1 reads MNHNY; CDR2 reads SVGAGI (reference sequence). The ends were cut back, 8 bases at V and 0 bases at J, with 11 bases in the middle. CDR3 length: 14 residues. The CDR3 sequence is CASRSTNSYNEQFF. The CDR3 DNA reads TGTGCCAGCCGCAGTACAAACTCCTACAATGAGCAGTTCTTC.

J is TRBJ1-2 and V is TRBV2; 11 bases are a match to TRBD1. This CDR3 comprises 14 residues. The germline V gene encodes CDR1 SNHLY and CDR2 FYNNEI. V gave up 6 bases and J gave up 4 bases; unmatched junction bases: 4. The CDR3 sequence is CASRGDRGTYGYTF. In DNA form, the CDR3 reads TGTGCCAGCAGGGGGGACAGGGGGACCTATGGCTACACCTTC.

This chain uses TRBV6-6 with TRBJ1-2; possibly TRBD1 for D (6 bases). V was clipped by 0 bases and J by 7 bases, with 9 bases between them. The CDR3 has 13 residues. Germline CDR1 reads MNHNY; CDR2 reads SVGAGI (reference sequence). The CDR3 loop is CASSYSQGSGYTF. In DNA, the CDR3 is TGTGCCAGCAGTTACTCACAGGGCTCTGGCTACACCTTC.

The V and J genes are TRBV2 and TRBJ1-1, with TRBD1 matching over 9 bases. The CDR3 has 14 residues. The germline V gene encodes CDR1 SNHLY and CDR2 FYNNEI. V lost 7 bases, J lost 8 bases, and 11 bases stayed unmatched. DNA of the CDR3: TGTGCCAGCACCCCCCGGATCGGGACAGGGGAAGCTTTCTTT. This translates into CASTPRIGTGEAFF.